This entry concerns a single T cell receptor (beta chain). Its antigen remains unidentified. The record originates from a study of graft-versus-host responses after intestinal transplantation. On the study more broadly: Recipients underwent multivisceral, liver-intestinal, or isolated intestinal transplants. Uniformly, recipients were administered anti-thymocyte globulin induction with subsequent tacrolimus and steroids for around 3 years. Study-wide findings and caveats: GvH clones turned up in recipient marrow; some had shown up first in ileum or blood. Early after transplant, HvG declines were associated with peak levels of circulating GvH clones.

V was shortened by 5 bases and J by 7 bases, with 15 bases between the two germline ends. The germline V gene encodes CDR1 MDHEN and CDR2 SYDVKM. The CDR3 has 14 residues. Clones were sequenced by immunoSEQ multiplex PCR, and TCRdb holds only the in-frame ones, with some missing. This sample has about 100,000 clones, with more than 85% found just once. This TCR was recovered from a human donor who was the organ donor for an intestinal transplant. Sequenced material: unstimulated CD4+ T cells sorted from spleen or lymph node cells, taken before transplant. The chain combines TRBV28 with TRBJ1-5; D may be TRBD1 (6 bases). The CDR3 DNA is TGTGCCAGCAGTCCCCCGGAGGGGGTACAGCCCCAGCATTTT. Translation gives CASSPPEGVQPQHF. Filled out from reference TRBV28 and TRBJ1-5, the complete variable domain reads DVKVTQSSRYLVKRTGEKVFLECVQDMDHENMFWYRQDPGLGLRLIYFSYDVKMKEKGDIPEGYSVSREKKERFSLILESASTNQTSMYLCASSPPEGVQPQHFGDGTRLSIL.